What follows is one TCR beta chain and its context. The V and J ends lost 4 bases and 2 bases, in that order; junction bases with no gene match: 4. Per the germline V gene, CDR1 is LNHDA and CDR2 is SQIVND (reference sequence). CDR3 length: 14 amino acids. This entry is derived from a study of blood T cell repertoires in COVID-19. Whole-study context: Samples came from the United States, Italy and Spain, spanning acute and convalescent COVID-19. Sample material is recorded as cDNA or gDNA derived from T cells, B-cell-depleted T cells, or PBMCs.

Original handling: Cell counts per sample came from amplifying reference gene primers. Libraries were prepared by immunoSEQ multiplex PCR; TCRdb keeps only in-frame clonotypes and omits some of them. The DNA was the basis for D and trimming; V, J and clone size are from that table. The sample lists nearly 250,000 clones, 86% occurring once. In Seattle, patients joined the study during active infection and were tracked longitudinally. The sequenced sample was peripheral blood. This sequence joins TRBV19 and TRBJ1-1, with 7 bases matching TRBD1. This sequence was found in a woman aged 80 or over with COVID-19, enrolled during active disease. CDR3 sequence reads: CASSTRDSNTEAFF. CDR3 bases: TGTGCCAGTAGTACCCGGGACAGCAACACTGAAGCTTTCTTT.